These 8 T cell receptor beta chains were all obtained from the same sample, sequenced in a study of T cells in Graves' hyperthyroidism and ophthalmopathy. Researchers amplified the TCR beta CDR3 regions from RNA transcripts. Primed by the HTBI set, a first-round RT-PCR was run on the TCR CDR3. TCRdb itself ran the multiplex PCR reads through MiXCR, one entry per CDR3 protein. The sample lists around 690,000 distinct CDR3 sequences; less than 25% were seen once. Sequencing was performed on blood. These receptors were obtained from a man aged 25 to 45 with Graves' ophthalmopathy.

J is TRBJ2-1 and V is TRBV7-9; 9 nucleotides match TRBD1. Germline V gene data show CDR1 as SEHNR and CDR2 as FQNEAQ (reference sequence). The CDR3 is 16 residues long. The J segment lost 3 bases and the V segment lost 3 bases, leaving 6 bases of the junction unmatched. The CDR3 region has the DNA TGTGCCAGCAGCTTTCCCGGACAGGGGTTCTACAATGAGCAGTTCTTC. Protein sequence: CASSFPGQGFYNEQFF.

This chain connects TRBV5-1 to TRBJ2-1, with 10 bases fitting TRBD2. CDR1 is SGHRS, CDR2 YFSETQ, per germline. J gave up 6 bases and V 4 bases, and 7 bases lay outside the gene matches. CDR3 length: 15 residues. CDR3 nucleotides: TGCGCCAGCAGCGTCCAAGCGGGAGGGCCCAATGAGCAGTTCTTC. Protein sequence: CASSVQAGGPNEQFF.

For the CDR3, the DNA is TGTGCCAGCTCACGAGGACAGGGGGCAAACACTGAAGCTTTCTTT. Its translation: CASSRGQGANTEAFF. V gene TRBV18 combines with J gene TRBJ1-1; 11 bases align to TRBD1. J was trimmed by 2 bases and V by 4 bases; bases with no gene match: 3. CDR1 is KGHSH, CDR2 LQKENI, per germline. There are 15 residues in the CDR3. The full variable domain, rest sourced from reference TRBV18 and TRBJ1-1, is NAGVMQNPRHLVRRRGQEARLRCSPMKGHSHVYWYRQLPEEGLKFMVYLQKENIIDESGMPKERFSAEFPKEGPSILRIQQVVRGDSAAYFCASSRGQGANTEAFFGQGTRLTVV.

This clonotype was recorded a few times. This chain connects TRBV6-5 to TRBJ1-5; D uncertain. This CDR3 region has 12 residues. Trimming removed 2 bases from V and 10 bases from J, with 9 bases in between. Germline values: CDR1 MNHEY, CDR2 SVGAGI. The chain's CDR3 is CASSYGEGPQHF. CDR3 coding DNA: TGTGCCAGCAGTTACGGGGAGGGCCCCCAGCATTTT.

In the case of this clonotype: The junction departs from the called germline gene at one end, perhaps through a read error. The rearrangement links TRBV12-3 or TRBV12-4 to TRBJ2-1; D call uncertain. CDR3 length equals 13 residues. CDR3: CAGSEASYNEQFF. The DNA of the CDR3 is TGTGCCGGCAGTGAGGCCAGTTACAATGAGCAGTTCTTC.

This clonotype was detected a few times. The genes are TRBV29-1 and TRBJ1-1, with 7 bases identical to TRBD1. The CDR3 is made up of 15 amino acids. V shed 0 bases, J shed 6 bases, and the junction held 10 bases outside the gene matches. Looked up from germline, CDR1 is SQVTM and CDR2 is ANQGSEA. The CDR3 loop reads CSVEDAEGAGAEAFF. In DNA form, the CDR3 reads TGCAGCGTTGAAGATGCGGAGGGGGCAGGGGCTGAAGCTTTCTTT.

This clonotype was recorded many times. This chain links TRBV7-2 with TRBJ2-7, with 14 bases identical to TRBD2. After removal of 2 bases from V and 6 bases from J, the junction contained 6 bases not matched to a gene. The CDR3 consists of 16 residues. The V gene's germline CDR1 is SGHTA and CDR2 FQGNSA. The CDR3 bases are TGTGCCAGCAGCTTATCGGGACTAGCGGGAGTGGGCGAGCAGTACTTC. Translation: CASSLSGLAGVGEQYF.

V and J are TRBV7-9 and TRBJ2-1; D unresolved. This CDR3 has 12 residues. V shed 5 bases and J shed 5 bases, with 7 bases lying between them. Germline V gene data show CDR1 as SEHNR and CDR2 as FQNEAQ (reference sequence). CDR3: CASSPLHNEQFF. The CDR3 DNA reads TGTGCCAGCAGCCCACTGCACAATGAGCAGTTCTTC.